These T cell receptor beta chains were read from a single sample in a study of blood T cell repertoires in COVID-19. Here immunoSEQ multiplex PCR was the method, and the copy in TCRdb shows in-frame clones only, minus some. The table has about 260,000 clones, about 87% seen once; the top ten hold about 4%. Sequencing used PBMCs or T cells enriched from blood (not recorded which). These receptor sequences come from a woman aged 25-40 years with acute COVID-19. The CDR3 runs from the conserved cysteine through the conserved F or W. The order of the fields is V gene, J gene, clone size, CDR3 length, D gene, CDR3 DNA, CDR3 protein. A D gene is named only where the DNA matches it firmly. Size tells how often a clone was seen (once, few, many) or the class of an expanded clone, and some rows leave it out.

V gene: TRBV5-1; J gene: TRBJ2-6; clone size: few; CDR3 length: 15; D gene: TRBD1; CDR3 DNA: TGCGCCAGCAGGGGACAGAGCTCTGGGGCCAACGTCCTGACTTTC; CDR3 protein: CASRGQSSGANVLTF
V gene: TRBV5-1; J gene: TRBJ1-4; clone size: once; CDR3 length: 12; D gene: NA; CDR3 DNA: TGCGCCAGCAGGGACTCACATGAAAAACTGTTTTTT; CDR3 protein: CASRDSHEKLFF
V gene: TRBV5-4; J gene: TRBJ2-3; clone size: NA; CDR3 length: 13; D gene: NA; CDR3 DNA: TGTGCCAGCAGCACCCCCGGAGCCGATACGCAGTATTTT; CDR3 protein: CASSTPGADTQYF
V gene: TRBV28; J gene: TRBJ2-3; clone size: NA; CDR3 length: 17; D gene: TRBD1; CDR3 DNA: TGTGCCAGCACTCCCACTTGGGGACAGAGACTCACAGATACGCAGTATTTT; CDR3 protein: CASTPTWGQRLTDTQYF
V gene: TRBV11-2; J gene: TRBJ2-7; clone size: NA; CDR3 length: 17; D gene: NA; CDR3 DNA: TGTGCCAGCAGCTTGGGCGAGACTAGACTAAGCTCCTACGAGCAGTACTTC; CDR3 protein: CASSLGETRLSSYEQYF
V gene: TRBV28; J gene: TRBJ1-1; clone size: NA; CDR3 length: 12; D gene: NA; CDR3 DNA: TGTGCCGCACGTGGGTTGGAGAGAGAAGCTTTCTTT; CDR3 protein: CAARGLEREAFF
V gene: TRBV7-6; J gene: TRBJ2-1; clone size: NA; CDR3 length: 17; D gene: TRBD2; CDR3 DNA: TGTGCCAGCAGCTTTGGTAAAGCTAGCGGGGGGGACAATGAGCAGTTCTTC; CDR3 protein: CASSFGKASGGDNEQFF
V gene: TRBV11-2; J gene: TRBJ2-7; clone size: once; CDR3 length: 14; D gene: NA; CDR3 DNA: TGTGCCAGCAGCTTCTCAAGAGGCACCTACGAGCAGTACTTC; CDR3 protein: CASSFSRGTYEQYF
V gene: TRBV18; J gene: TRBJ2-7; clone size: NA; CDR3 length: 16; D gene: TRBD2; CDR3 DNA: TGTGCCAGCTCACCAGGGTCCCCAGGGACTACCTACGAGCAGTACTTC; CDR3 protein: CASSPGSPGTTYEQYF
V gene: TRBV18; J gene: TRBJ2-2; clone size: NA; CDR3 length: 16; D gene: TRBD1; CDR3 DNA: TGTGCCAGCTCACAGGGACAGGGCGCGAACACCGGGGAGCTGTTTTTT; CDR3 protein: CASSQGQGANTGELFF
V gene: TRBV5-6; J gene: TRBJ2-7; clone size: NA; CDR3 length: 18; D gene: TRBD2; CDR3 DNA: TGTGCCAGCAGCTTGATCTGGCGGGAGTCGGGGATAGTGTACGAGCAGTACTTC; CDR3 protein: CASSLIWRESGIVYEQYF
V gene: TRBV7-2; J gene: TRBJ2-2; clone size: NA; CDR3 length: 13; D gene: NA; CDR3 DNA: TGTGCCAGCAGCTTTCTGAACACCGGGGAGCTGTTTTTT; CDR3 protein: CASSFLNTGELFF
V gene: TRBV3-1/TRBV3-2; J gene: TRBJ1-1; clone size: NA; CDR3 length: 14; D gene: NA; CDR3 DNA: TGTGCCAGCAGCCAAGGCGGGTTGAACACTGAAGCTTTCTTT; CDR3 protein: CASSQGGLNTEAFF
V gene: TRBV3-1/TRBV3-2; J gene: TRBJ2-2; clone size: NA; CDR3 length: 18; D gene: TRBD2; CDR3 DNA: TGTGCCAGCAGCCAAGTCGCTAGCGGGAGGGCCATGGCCGGGGAGCTGTTTTTT; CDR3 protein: CASSQVASGRAMAGELFF
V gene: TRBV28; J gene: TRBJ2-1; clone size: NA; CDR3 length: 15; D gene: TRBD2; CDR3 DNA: TGTGCCAGCAGGCGCGCTTTAGCGGGAGAGAATGAGCAGTTCTTC; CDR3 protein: CASRRALAGENEQFF
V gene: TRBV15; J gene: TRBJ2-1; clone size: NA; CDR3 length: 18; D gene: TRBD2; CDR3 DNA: TGTGCCACCAGCAGAGATATCCTAGCGGGAGGGTCCTACAATGAGCAGTTCTTC; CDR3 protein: CATSRDILAGGSYNEQFF
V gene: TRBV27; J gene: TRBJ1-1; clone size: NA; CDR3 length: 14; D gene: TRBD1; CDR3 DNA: TGTGCCAGCAGTTTACTCGACAGGGGGGCTGAAGCTTTCTTT; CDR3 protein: CASSLLDRGAEAFF
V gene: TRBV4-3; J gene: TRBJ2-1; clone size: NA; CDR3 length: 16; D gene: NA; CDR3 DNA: TGCGCCAGCACCTCATCCTTACTAGGTTCCTACAATGAGCAGTTCTTC; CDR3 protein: CASTSSLLGSYNEQFF
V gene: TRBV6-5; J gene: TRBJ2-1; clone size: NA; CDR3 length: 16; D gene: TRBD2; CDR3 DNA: TGTGCCAGCAGTTACTCCCCGGGACTAGCCGGCAATGAGCAGTTCTTC; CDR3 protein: CASSYSPGLAGNEQFF
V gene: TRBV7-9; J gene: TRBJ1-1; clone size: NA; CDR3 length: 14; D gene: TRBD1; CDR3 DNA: TGTGCCAGCAGCTCGGGACAGGGGAACACTGAAGCTTTCTTT; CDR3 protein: CASSSGQGNTEAFF
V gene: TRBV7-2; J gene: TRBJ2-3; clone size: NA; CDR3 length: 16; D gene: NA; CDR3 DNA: TGTGCCAGCAGCGCTCACATGGGGGGTAGCACAGATACGCAGTATTTT; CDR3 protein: CASSAHMGGSTDTQYF
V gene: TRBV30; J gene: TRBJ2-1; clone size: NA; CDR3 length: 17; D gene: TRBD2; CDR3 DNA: TGTGCCTGGGGTCTAATTGTCGCGGGAGGGTCCCACAATGAGCAGTTCTTC; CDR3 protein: CAWGLIVAGGSHNEQFF
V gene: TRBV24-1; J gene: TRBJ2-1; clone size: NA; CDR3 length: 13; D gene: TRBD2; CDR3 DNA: TGTGCCACCAGTGAAGCGGGAGGCAATGAGCAGTTCTTC; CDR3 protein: CATSEAGGNEQFF
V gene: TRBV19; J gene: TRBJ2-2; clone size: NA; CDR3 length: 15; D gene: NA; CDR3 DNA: TGTGCCAGTAGGATACAAGGACAGAACACCGGGGAGCTGTTTTTT; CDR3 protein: CASRIQGQNTGELFF
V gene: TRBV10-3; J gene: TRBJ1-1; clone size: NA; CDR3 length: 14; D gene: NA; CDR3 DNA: TGTGCCATCAGTGTTGAGAAAGTCGGCACTGAAGCTTTCTTT; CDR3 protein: CAISVEKVGTEAFF
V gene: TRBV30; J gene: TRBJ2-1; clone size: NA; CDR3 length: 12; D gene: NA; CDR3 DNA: TGTGCCTGGAACCGACAACAGGGTGAGCAGTTCTTC; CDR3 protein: CAWNRQQGEQFF